The entry below describes one TCR beta chain. The sample comes from a study of blood T cell repertoires in COVID-19. Across the study: Italy, Spain and the United States were the sources of the convalescent and acute COVID-19 samples. PBMCs, B-cell-depleted T cells, or T cells were the source of the cDNA or gDNA that made up the material.

In germline, CDR1 is MRHNA, CDR2 SNTAGT. Trimming removed 0 bases from V and 7 bases from J, with 9 bases in between. The CDR3 length is 13 residues. Clones were read by immunoSEQ multiplex PCR, and TCRdb kept only the in-frame ones, dropping some. The table shows fewer than 100,000 clones, with 70% to 80% occurring only once. This chain joins TRBV6-4 and TRBJ2-5; perhaps TRBD2 as D (5 bases). This TCR came from a human donor in a cohort sampled during active COVID-19. The sequencing sample was made of peripheral blood. The CDR3: CASSDSSSGTQYF. The CDR3 bases are TGTGCCAGCAGTGACTCGTCGAGCGGGACCCAGTACTTC.